This is a list of T cell receptor beta chains from one sample in a study of T cells in localized non-small cell lung cancer. TCRdb's table, derived via immunoSEQ multiplex PCR, lists solely in-frame clones and lacks some. The repertoire holds fewer than 45,000 clones, with about 80% as singletons. The sequenced sample was peripheral blood, obtained before any cancer treatment. These receptors were obtained from a male donor older than 55 with stage III squamous cell lung carcinoma. Both conserved end residues are part of each CDR3.

>TRBV6-5|TRBJ1-6
CASSYSGRGHSPLHF
>TRBV4-1|TRBJ1-2
CASSQEGRGYYGYTF
>TRBV11-3|TRBJ2-1
CASSLESDYNEQFF
>TRBV18|TRBJ1-1
CASSPPRGEFTEAFF
>TRBV6-6|TRBJ1-3
CASTLLQGGGNTIYF
>TRBV14|TRBJ2-1
CASSPDRVYNEQFF
>TRBV15|TRBJ2-2
CATSEGQKNTGELFF
>TRBV7-9|TRBJ2-2
CASSLAGTGELFF
>TRBV7-8|TRBJ1-2
CASSRTEVYGYTF
>TRBV6-5|TRBJ2-7
CASSPRRGDINEQYF
>TRBV7-2|TRBJ2-7
CASSSSPGLAKQYF
>TRBV7-9|TRBJ1-2
CASSLVGPGNGYTF
>TRBV5-1|TRBJ2-1
CASSLELAINEQFF